The 28 T cell receptor beta chains given below trace back to one sample, sequenced in a study of OX40 agonist ivuxolimab in advanced cancers. TCRdb's table, derived via immunoSEQ multiplex PCR, lists solely in-frame clones and lacks some. The sample yields about 80,000 clones, roughly 91% seen once. This material consisted of CD4+ or CD8+ T cells sorted from blood, taken in a trial of the OX40 agonist ivuxolimab. The receptor source for this set is an adult with an advanced solid tumor such as melanoma, head and neck, liver or kidney cancer.

By sample fraction, this clone is medium-sized. The CDR3 DNA reads TGTGCCAGCAGTCCCTTAGCGGGGGATGGGTACAATGAGCAGTTCTTC. It is translated as CASSPLAGDGYNEQFF. The chain carries TRBV14 and TRBJ2-1; 9 bases fit TRBD2. The germline V gene has CDR1 SGHDN and CDR2 FVKESK. Trimming at V came to 6 bases and at J to 4 bases, leaving 10 bases not matched to a gene. The CDR3 length is 16 residues.

The rearrangement joins TRBV7-9 to TRBJ2-3; D perhaps matches TRBD2 (6 bases). CDR1 SEHNR and CDR2 FQNEAQ come from the germline V gene (reference sequence). Trimming removed 6 bases from V and 1 base from J, with 14 bases in between. This CDR3 is built from 15 residues. The CDR3 region is CASSRDFSRTDTQYF. The CDR3, as DNA: TGTGCCAGCAGTCGGGACTTTTCACGCACAGATACGCAGTATTTT. Filled out from reference TRBV7-9 and TRBJ2-3, the complete variable domain reads DTGVSQNPRHKITKRGQNVTFRCDPISEHNRLYWYRQTLGQGPEFLTYFQNEAQLEKSRLLSDRFSAERPKGSFSTLEIQRTEQGDSAMYLCASSRDFSRTDTQYFGPGTRLTVL.

The CDR3 region has the DNA TGTGCCTGGGGACAGGGGAAGGGTCGGCAGTACTTC. Its protein is CAWGQGKGRQYF. V usage is TRBV30 and J usage is TRBJ2-7; 9 nucleotides match TRBD1. V trimming: 5 bases; J trimming: 9 bases; junction bases outside the gene matches: 8. The CDR3 has 12 residues. The germline CDR1 and CDR2 sequences are GTSNPN and SVGIG (reference sequence).

The J gene is TRBJ1-2, the V gene TRBV11-2, with D uncertain. Trimming stripped 1 base from V and 2 bases from J, with 8 bases between. The CDR3 sequence is 14 residues long. Looked up from germline, CDR1 is SGHAT and CDR2 is FQNNGV. The CDR3 sequence is CASSLVGGNYGYTF. The CDR3 bases are TGTGCCAGCAGCTTAGTTGGAGGGAACTATGGCTACACCTTC.

The rearrangement links TRBV5-4 to TRBJ2-2; no reliable D call. Germline V CDR1 and CDR2: SGHNT, YYREEE (reference sequence). The CDR3 has 15 residues. V lost 3 bases, J lost 6 bases, and 15 bases lay in between. CDR3 sequence: CASSSLGLRAGELFF. The DNA for the CDR3 is TGTGCCAGCAGCTCATTGGGGTTGCGAGCCGGGGAGCTGTTTTTT.

The chain uses TRBV7-9 and TRBJ2-3, with D possibly being TRBD1 (6 bases). V was clipped by 1 base and J by 4 bases, with 9 bases between them. CDR1 is SEHNR, CDR2 FQNEAQ, per germline (reference sequence). CDR3 length: 14 amino acids. CDR3 sequence reads: CASSLGSGADTQYF. The CDR3 DNA sequence: TGTGCCAGCAGCTTAGGGTCAGGGGCAGATACGCAGTATTTT.

This chain uses TRBV5-4 with TRBJ2-1; 11 nucleotides match TRBD2. The CDR3 consists of 15 residues. The trim removed 4 bases at V and 3 bases at J, leaving 3 bases unmatched. Germline V gives CDR1 SGHNT, CDR2 YYREEE (reference sequence). CDR3 residues: CASSPLAGGYNEQFF. The CDR3 nucleotides read TGTGCCAGCAGCCCTCTAGCGGGAGGCTACAATGAGCAGTTCTTC.

V is TRBV7-8 and J is TRBJ2-7, with 9 bases lining up with TRBD2. Unmatched junction bases numbered 11, after V lost 5 bases and J lost 6 bases. There are 15 residues in the CDR3. Looked up from germline, CDR1 is SGHVS and CDR2 is FQNEAQ. CDR3 sequence reads: CASSTTGGLASEQYF. The CDR3 DNA is TGTGCCAGCAGCACCACAGGAGGACTAGCGTCCGAGCAGTACTTC.

This clone was observed once. The J gene is TRBJ2-1, the V gene TRBV12-5; 13 positions agree with TRBD2. V lost 4 bases to trimming and J lost 7 bases; unmatched junction nucleotides: 7. Germline-derived CDR1 and CDR2 are LGHNT and FRNRAP. The CDR3 is 16 amino acids. The DNA for the CDR3 is TGTGCTAGTGGTTCGCTACTAGCGGGGGGGGGAAATGAGCAGTTCTTC. The encoded protein is CASGSLLAGGGNEQFF.

The J gene is TRBJ2-7, the V gene TRBV4-1, with D uncertain. The CDR3 has 12 residues. Germline-derived CDR1 and CDR2 are MGHRA and YSYEKL. The CDR3 coding sequence is TGCGCCAGCAGGAACGGGCGACTGATCAAGTATGTC. It encodes CASRNGRLIKYV.

The rearrangement links TRBV7-9 to TRBJ1-4, with 7 bases lining up with TRBD1. Looked up from germline, CDR1 is SEHNR and CDR2 is FQNEAQ (reference sequence). Trimming cost V 5 bases and J 4 bases; bases outside gene matches: 4. The CDR3 spans 14 residues. In DNA, the CDR3 is TGTGCCAGCAGCCGCGGGACAGTTAATGAAAAACTGTTTTTT. It is translated as CASSRGTVNEKLFF. Full variable domain (outside the CDR3, taken from reference TRBV7-9 and TRBJ1-4): DTGVSQNPRHKITKRGQNVTFRCDPISEHNRLYWYRQTLGQGPEFLTYFQNEAQLEKSRLLSDRFSAERPKGSFSTLEIQRTEQGDSAMYLCASSRGTVNEKLFFGSGTQLSVL.

The chain links TRBV27 to TRBJ2-2; 7 nucleotides align to TRBD1. There are 17 residues in the CDR3. Germline values: CDR1 MNHEY, CDR2 SMNVEV (reference sequence). V dropped 3 bases and J dropped 1; count of bases not matched to a gene: 8. CDR3 DNA sequence: TGTGCCAGCAGTTTTTCATCGGCAGGGGGGAACACCGGGGAGCTGTTTTTT. The encoded protein is CASSFSSAGGNTGELFF.

The chain couples TRBV5-1 to TRBJ2-7; 12 bases are shared with TRBD2. Germline V CDR1 and CDR2: SGHRS, YFSETQ. The V segment lost 4 bases and the J segment 6 bases; nucleotides outside the gene matches: 2. The CDR3 totals 13 residues. The CDR3 spells CASSATSGGEQYV. The CDR3 DNA sequence: TGCGCCAGCAGCGCGACTAGCGGGGGCGAGCAGTACGTC.

The chain joins TRBV6-6 to TRBJ1-1, with 7 positions matching TRBD1. The CDR3 spans 16 residues. V shed 7 bases, J shed 1 base, and the junction held 12 bases outside the gene matches. Germline values: CDR1 MNHNY, CDR2 SVGAGI (reference sequence). For the CDR3, the DNA is TGTGCCAGCACTACTCGGACAGGTGCCAAGAACACTGAAGCTTTCTTT. It specifies CASTTRTGAKNTEAFF.

The rearrangement links TRBV28 to TRBJ2-4; 7 nucleotides line up with TRBD1. The CDR3 runs to 16 residues. V lost 5 bases and J lost 1; bases outside the gene matches: 8. Germline V gene data show CDR1 as MDHEN and CDR2 as SYDVKM. The DNA of the CDR3 is TGTGCCAGCAGTATAACAGGGGTATGGGCCAAAAACATTCAGTACTTC. It encodes CASSITGVWAKNIQYF.

The rearrangement links TRBV2 to TRBJ2-2; D is perhaps TRBD1 or TRBD2 (5 bases each). The V and J ends lost 8 bases and 1 base respectively, with 11 bases between them. Germline V gene sequence: CDR1 SNHLY, CDR2 FYNNEI. The CDR3 spans 14 residues. The CDR3 spells CASGTGRNTGELFF. DNA of the CDR3: TGTGCCAGCGGTACGGGGCGGAACACCGGGGAGCTGTTTTTT.

This rearrangement joins TRBV7-9 to TRBJ2-7, with D tentatively TRBD1 or TRBD2 (6 bases each). The V and J ends lost 4 bases and 5 bases respectively, with 12 bases between them. In germline, CDR1 is SEHNR, CDR2 FQNEAQ (reference sequence). The CDR3 is 13 amino acids. CDR3 loop: CASSWGAGDEQYF. CDR3 bases: TGTGCCAGCAGCTGGGGGGCAGGAGACGAGCAGTACTTC.

CDR3 region: CASPAGYNEQFF. CDR3 DNA: TGTGCCAGCCCTGCCGGTTACAATGAGCAGTTCTTC. The genes are TRBV9 and TRBJ2-1; D not resolved. Trimming shortened V by 7 bases and J by 4 bases, and 9 bases separated the two germline ends. The CDR3 runs to 12 residues. Germline CDR1 reads SGDLS; CDR2 reads YYNGEE.

The rearrangement links TRBV29-1 to TRBJ2-7; the D gene is possibly TRBD2 (6 bases). Trimming pared 5 bases from V and 0 bases from J, leaving 8 bases between. The germline gives CDR1 SQVTM, CDR2 ANQGSEA. This CDR3 contains 12 residues. The CDR3 loop is CSVSGSSYEQYF. The CDR3 nucleotides are TGCAGCGTTTCCGGGAGCTCCTACGAGCAGTACTTC.

V and J are TRBV6-6 and TRBJ2-5, with 8 nucleotides matching TRBD1. Losses at the gene ends were 2 bases for V and 6 bases for J; bases not matched to a gene: 8. This CDR3 contains 15 residues. In germline, CDR1 is MNHNY, CDR2 SVGAGI (reference sequence). In DNA form, the CDR3 reads TGTGCCAGCAGTTACCCCGACAGGGGCGTACAGACCCAGTACTTC. Translation gives CASSYPDRGVQTQYF.

The V call is TRBV5-4, the J call TRBJ1-1; D remains unclear. CDR3 length equals 13 residues. CDR1 and CDR2 (germline): SGHNT, YYREEE (reference sequence). The V and J ends lost 0 bases and 1 base respectively, with 4 bases between them. CDR3 region: CASSLDRNTEAFF. In nucleotides, the CDR3 is TGTGCCAGCAGCTTGGATCGGAACACTGAAGCTTTCTTT.

As DNA, the CDR3 is TGTGCCAGCAGCTCAGCCCTAAGACAGGTTTTCTATGGCTACACCTTC. Amino acid sequence: CASSSALRQVFYGYTF. The rearrangement uses TRBV7-2 and TRBJ1-2, with a weak D call TRBD1 (6 bases). Germline values: CDR1 SGHTA, CDR2 FQGNSA. This CDR3 is built from 16 residues. Trimming stripped 4 bases from V and 4 bases from J, with 19 bases between.

The CDR3 protein is CAISESAVTGAGKLFF. For the CDR3, the DNA is TGTGCCATCAGTGAGTCAGCGGTAACGGGGGCCGGAAAACTGTTTTTT. The chain is built from TRBV10-3 and TRBJ1-4, with D maybe TRBD1 (6 bases). The CDR3 has 16 residues. Germline V gene lookup returns CDR1 ENHRY and CDR2 SYGVKD. V lost 0 bases, J lost 10 bases, and 18 bases lay in between.

V is TRBV6-6 and J is TRBJ2-7; D may be TRBD2 (6 bases). Per germline, CDR1 MNHNY and CDR2 SVGAGI (reference sequence). The V gene lost 10 bases and the J gene lost 4 bases, with 20 bases spanning the gap. The CDR3 has 14 amino acids. CDR3: CATSLGGGGYEQYF. CDR3 DNA: TGTGCCACGAGCCTCGGGGGAGGAGGGTACGAGCAGTACTTC.

The V call is TRBV7-2, the J call TRBJ1-2; 9 bases map to TRBD1. The V gene end was trimmed by 5 bases and the J gene end by 9 bases; junction bases not matched to a gene: 7. This CDR3 is built from 13 residues. Germline V gives CDR1 SGHTA, CDR2 FQGNSA. In DNA form, the CDR3 reads TGTGCCAGCAGCCCGCGGACAGGGGAAAGCTACACCTTC. Translated: CASSPRTGESYTF. Filled out from reference TRBV7-2 and TRBJ1-2, the complete variable domain reads GAGVSQSPSNKVTEKGKDVELRCDPISGHTALYWYRQSLGQGLEFLIYFQGNSAPDKSGLPSDRFSAERTGGSVSTLTIQRTQQEDSAVYLCASSPRTGESYTFGSGTRLTVV.

V usage is TRBV7-2 and J usage is TRBJ1-1, with 8 bases identical to TRBD1. Germline V gene data show CDR1 as SGHTA and CDR2 as FQGNSA. CDR3 length equals 14 residues. CDR3 sequence reads: CAGGDRMMNTEAFF. For the CDR3, the DNA is TGTGCGGGGGGGGACAGGATGATGAACACTGAAGCTTTCTTT. The full variable domain, its missing parts supplied by reference TRBV7-2 and TRBJ1-1, is GAGVSQSPSNKVTEKGKDVELRCDPISGHTALYWYRQSLGQGLEFLIYFQGNSAPDKSGLPSDRFSAERTGGSVSTLTIQRTQQEDSAVYLCAGGDRMMNTEAFFGQGTRLTVV.

The V and J genes are TRBV11-2 and TRBJ1-4; TRBD1 might be the D (6 bases). In germline, CDR1 is SGHAT, CDR2 FQNNGV. The CDR3 length is 15 residues. Trimming stripped 0 bases from V and 4 bases from J, with 9 bases between. The CDR3: CASSLETGLNEKLFF. CDR3 DNA sequence: TGTGCCAGCAGCTTAGAAACAGGGCTTAATGAAAAACTGTTTTTT.

This chain uses TRBV2 with TRBJ1-2, with D hard to call. CDR1 SNHLY and CDR2 FYNNEI come from the germline V gene. V lost 6 bases and J lost 7, with 9 bases in between. The CDR3 sequence is 11 residues long. The CDR3 DNA is TGTGCCAGCAGAGCAGAGGTTGGCTACACCTTC. Protein sequence: CASRAEVGYTF.